Here is one TCR beta chain with its context. This sample is drawn from a study of CD8 T cells in Susac syndrome. A quantity of about 0.45 to 1 ug RNA underwent reverse transcription using random hexamers. TCRdb re-called the immunoSEQ multiplex PCR reads through MiXCR, storing one row per CDR3 protein. The sample holds fewer than 250,000 distinct CDR3 sequences, 92% seen once. This TCR derives from a human donor with multiple sclerosis. The sequenced sample was CD8+ T cells from PBMCs.

As DNA, the CDR3 is TGTGCCAGCAGCTCGACCGGTCGCCTAGCGCGCCGTAACACCGGGGAGCTGTTTTTT. Its translation: CASSSTGRLARRNTGELFF. The chain joins TRBV5-6 to TRBJ2-2; D may be TRBD2 (6 bases). Germline loops: CDR1 SGHDT, CDR2 YYEEEE. The CDR3 contains 19 residues. V was pared by 3 bases and J by 2 bases, with 23 bases between.